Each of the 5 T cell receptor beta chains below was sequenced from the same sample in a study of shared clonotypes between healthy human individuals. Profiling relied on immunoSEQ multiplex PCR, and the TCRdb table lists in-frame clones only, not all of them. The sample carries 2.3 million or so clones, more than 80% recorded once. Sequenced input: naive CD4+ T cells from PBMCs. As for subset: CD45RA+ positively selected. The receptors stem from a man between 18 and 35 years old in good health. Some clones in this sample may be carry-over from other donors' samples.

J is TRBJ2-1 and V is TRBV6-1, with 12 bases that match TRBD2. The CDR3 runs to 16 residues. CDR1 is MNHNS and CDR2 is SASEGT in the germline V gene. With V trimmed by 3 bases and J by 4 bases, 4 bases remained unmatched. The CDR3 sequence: CASSDLLAGGYNEQFF. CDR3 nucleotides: TGTGCCAGCAGTGACTTACTAGCGGGAGGATACAATGAGCAGTTCTTC.

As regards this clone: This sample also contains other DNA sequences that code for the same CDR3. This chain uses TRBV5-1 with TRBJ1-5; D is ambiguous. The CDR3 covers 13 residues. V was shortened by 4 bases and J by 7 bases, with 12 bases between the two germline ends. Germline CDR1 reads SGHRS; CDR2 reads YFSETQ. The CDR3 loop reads CASSLGPRQPQHF. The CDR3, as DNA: TGCGCCAGCAGCCTAGGACCACGGCAGCCCCAGCATTTT.

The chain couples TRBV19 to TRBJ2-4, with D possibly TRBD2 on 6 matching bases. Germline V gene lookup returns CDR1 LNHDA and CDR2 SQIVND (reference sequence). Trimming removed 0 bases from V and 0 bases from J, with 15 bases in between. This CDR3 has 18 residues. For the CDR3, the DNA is TGTGCCAGTAGTATAGACTCTTCGGGGGACCTAGCCAAAAACATTCAGTACTTC. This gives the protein CASSIDSSGDLAKNIQYF.

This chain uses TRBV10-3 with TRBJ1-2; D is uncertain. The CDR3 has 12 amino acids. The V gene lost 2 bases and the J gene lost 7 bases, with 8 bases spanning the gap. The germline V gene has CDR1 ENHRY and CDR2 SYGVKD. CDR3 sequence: CAISEVESGYTF. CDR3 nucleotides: TGTGCCATCAGTGAGGTTGAGAGTGGCTACACCTTC.

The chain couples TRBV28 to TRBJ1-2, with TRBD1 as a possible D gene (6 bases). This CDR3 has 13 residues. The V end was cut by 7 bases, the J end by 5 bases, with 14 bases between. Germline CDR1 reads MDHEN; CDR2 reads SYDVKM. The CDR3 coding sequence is TGTGCCAGCACCTCGAGGGGGTATTATGGCTACACCTTC. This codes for CASTSRGYYGYTF.